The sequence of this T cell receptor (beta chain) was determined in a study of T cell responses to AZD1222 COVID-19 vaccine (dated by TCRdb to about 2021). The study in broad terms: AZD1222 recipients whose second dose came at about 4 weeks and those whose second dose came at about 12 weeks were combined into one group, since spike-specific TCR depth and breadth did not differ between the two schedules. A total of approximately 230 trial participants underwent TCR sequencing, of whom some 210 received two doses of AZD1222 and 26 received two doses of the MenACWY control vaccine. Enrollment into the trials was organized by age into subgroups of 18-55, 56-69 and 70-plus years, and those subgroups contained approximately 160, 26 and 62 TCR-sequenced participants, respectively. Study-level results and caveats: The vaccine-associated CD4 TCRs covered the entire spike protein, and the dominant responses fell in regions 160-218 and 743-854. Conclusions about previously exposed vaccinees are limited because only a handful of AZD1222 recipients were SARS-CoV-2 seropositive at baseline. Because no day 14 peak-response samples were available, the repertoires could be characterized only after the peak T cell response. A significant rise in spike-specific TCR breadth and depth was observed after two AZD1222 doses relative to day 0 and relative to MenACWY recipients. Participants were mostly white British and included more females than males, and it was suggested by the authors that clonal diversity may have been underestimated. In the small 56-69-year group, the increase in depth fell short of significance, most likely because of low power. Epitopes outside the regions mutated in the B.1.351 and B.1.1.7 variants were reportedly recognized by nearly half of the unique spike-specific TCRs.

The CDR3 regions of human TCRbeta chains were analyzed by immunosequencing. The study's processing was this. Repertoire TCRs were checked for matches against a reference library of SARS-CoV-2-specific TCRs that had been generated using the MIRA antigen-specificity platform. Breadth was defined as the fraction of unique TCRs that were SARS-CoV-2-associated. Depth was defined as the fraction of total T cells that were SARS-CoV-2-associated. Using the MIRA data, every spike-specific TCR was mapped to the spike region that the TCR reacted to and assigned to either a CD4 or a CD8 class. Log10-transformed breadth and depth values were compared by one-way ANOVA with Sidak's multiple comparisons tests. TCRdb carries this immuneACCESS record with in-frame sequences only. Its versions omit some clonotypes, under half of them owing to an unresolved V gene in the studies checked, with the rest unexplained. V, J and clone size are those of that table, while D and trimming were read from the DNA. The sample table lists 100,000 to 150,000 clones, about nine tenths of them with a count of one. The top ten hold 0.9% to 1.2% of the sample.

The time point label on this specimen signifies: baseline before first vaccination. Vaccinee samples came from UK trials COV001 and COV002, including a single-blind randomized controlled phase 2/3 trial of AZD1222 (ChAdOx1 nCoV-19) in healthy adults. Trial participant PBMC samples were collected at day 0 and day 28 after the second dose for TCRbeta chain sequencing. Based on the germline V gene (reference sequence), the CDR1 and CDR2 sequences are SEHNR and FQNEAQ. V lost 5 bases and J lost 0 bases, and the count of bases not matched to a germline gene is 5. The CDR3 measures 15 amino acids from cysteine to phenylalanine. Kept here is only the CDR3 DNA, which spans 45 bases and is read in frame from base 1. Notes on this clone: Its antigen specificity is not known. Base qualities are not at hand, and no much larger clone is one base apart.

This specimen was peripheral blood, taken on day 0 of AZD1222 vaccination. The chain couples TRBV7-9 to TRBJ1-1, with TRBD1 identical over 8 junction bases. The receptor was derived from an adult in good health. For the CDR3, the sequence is CASSGPGQVNTEAFF. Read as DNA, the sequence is TGTGCCAGCAGCGGGCCGGGACAGGTGAACACTGAAGCTTTCTTT.